This T cell receptor beta chain was identified during a study of T cell responses to AZD1222 COVID-19 vaccine. The germline V and J ends were trimmed by 2 bases and 5 bases, with 13 bases remaining between them. This CDR3 region has 14 residues. Germline assignment: CDR1 SGHTA and CDR2 FQGNSA. Produced via immunoSEQ multiplex PCR; TCRdb's table is partial and in-frame only. In the table there are some 150,000 clones, under 95% of which are singletons. Study-level findings and limits: Seropositivity was recorded at baseline in only 6 or 7 AZD1222 recipients. Spike was spanned by vaccine-associated CD4 TCRs, with dominance at 160-218 and 743-854. Nearly half of the spike-specific TCRs reportedly recognize variant regions that carry no mutations.

This clone is a singleton in its sample. What it binds is not known. The rearrangement joins TRBV7-2 to TRBJ2-7; D uncertain. The sequence was obtained from an adult in good health. The sample in question was peripheral blood, obtained on day 0 of AZD1222 vaccination. The CDR3 DNA follows: TGTGCCAGCAGCTTACTACCGCCCAGGAACGAGCAGTACTTC. The encoded protein is CASSLLPPRNEQYF.